This T cell receptor (beta chain) was recovered during a study of blood T cell repertoires in COVID-19. Study details: Donors in the United States, Italy and Spain gave samples during acute or convalescent COVID-19. PBMCs, B-cell-depleted T cells, or T cells provided the cDNA or gDNA that made up the material.

Authors' methods: Amplification from reference gene primers served as the basis for estimated nucleated cell counts. Using immunoSEQ multiplex PCR, the repertoire was profiled, and TCRdb retains in-frame clones only, with some absent. V, J and clone size are taken as reported in that table, and D and trimming were inferred from the DNA itself. The sample records hundreds of thousands of clones, roughly 88% being singletons. The germline V gene has CDR1 SGHTA and CDR2 FQGNSA. V gave up 0 bases and J gave up 2 bases, with 8 bases separating them. This CDR3 region has 14 residues. This clone was recorded once.

The origin of this receptor is an elderly man with acute or convalescent COVID-19. V and J are TRBV7-2 and TRBJ2-7; no clear D. The sample consisted of peripheral blood. CDR3: CASSLAILPYEQYF. The CDR3 nucleotides are TGTGCCAGCAGCTTAGCTATCCTCCCCTACGAGCAGTACTTC.